This TCR beta chain was sequenced during a study of human T cells and chemical hapten exposure (dated by TCRdb to 2020 to 2023). Regarding the complete study: For sensitization, 2% DPC in acetone was applied to a roughly 2 cm by roughly 2 cm area of upper inner arm skin. Libraries were pooled for sequencing, and per-sample TCR yields varied mainly because of small differences in library volumes within the pool. Blood was sampled from patients pre-sensitization (week 0) and at 2, 6 and about 24 weeks after DPC sensitization. The mostly female patient cohort included alopecia areata with under or over 50% scalp involvement, alopecia totalis and alopecia universalis. Under 30 alopecia patients gave blood for TCR sequencing at one to four time points (pre-sensitization, 2, 6 and 24 weeks). This study followed changes in the peripheral blood TCR repertoire in vivo during primary and secondary sensitization of alopecia patients to the hapten diphenylcyclopropenone (DPC). Patch testing was done on the upper back using Finn chambers containing 0.01% DPC, and results were scored after 6 days according to International Contact Dermatitis Research Group standards. Weekly therapeutic DPC doses were additionally applied to the scalp of patients throughout the roughly 23-week study period. General study outcomes and caveats: Expanded TCRs formed significantly more large CDR3 similarity clusters than pre-sensitization or healthy control sets, consistent with antigen-driven responses. Because all patients had alopecia, a presumed autoimmune disease, the immune response of the patients might differ from that of healthy individuals. Patch test score correlated positively with the number of PT1 expanded TCRs, reaching significance at thresholds 8, 16 and 32 but not at 4. DPC sensitization did not change how many TCRs were above 1 in 1000 frequency, and no evidence was found of alterations in global repertoire structure. After repeated subsampling, changes were observed in the strength of the expansion versus patch-test correlation and in the threshold at which the correlation became significant.

The CDR3 runs 15 amino acids, cysteine and phenylalanine included. Only the CDR3 portion is preserved as DNA: 45 bases, with reading frame beginning at the first base. In the germline V gene, CDR1 corresponds to SGHVS and CDR2 to FQNEAQ. Compared with germline, V lacks 6 bases and J lacks 7 bases; bases without a gene match: 13. What this sample's time point label stands for: pre-sensitization, week 0. This specimen's treatment or condition label, interpreted: therapeutic diphenylcyclopropenone sensitization with weekly scalp DPC. At each patch-test visit, blood was drawn before the patch test was applied. Eligible patients were aged 18 to 70, diagnosed with alopecia, deemed suitable for DPC therapy, and excluded if pregnant. Unfractionated whole blood was collected in Tempus Blood RNA tubes, and total RNA was extracted from that blood. The library was produced with RACE. These reads were obtained on a NextSeq 500. Library preparation attached unique molecular identifiers to individual cDNA molecules for quantitative, reproducible TCR counting. Both TCR alpha and TCR beta chains were sequenced from each blood RNA sample. On the authors' methods: The median number of TCRs per sample was some 100,000, ranging from about 23,224 to 690,600. The Decombinator software suite was used to annotate V, J and CDR3 in the TCR reads. For PS versus PT1 abundance plots, all samples were subsampled to the same number of TCRs (28,000). TCRs were defined as expanded if absent before sensitization and observed at least eight times at the 2-week time point. The public sequencing data were trimmed at Q25 with fastp and processed into clonotypes with MiXCR by TCRdb, which kept only in-frame beta chains. A single entry per CDR3 protein holds the most common genes and DNA from its merged rows. The V and J calls, along with clone size, are taken from TCRdb and not from the paper's own processing. Within this sample are roughly 40,000 distinct CDR3 sequences, with around 12% of them counted one time only. About 5.7% of the sample lies in the top ten.

Comment on this clonotype: The target of this receptor is not known. Qualities for individual bases were not recorded, and no much larger clone is one base off.

This specimen was whole blood, taken in connection with sensitization to the hapten diphenylcyclopropenone (DPC). The clonotype originates from a woman aged 25 to 39 with alopecia areata. Some clones in this sample may be carry-over from other donors' samples. The chain is encoded by TRBV7-8 joined to TRBJ2-3; a stretch of 7 junction bases matches TRBD2. In nucleotide form, the sequence is TGTGCCAGCAGTATCGCGGGAGCCGCTTTGAATACGCAGTATTTT. Translated, this is CASSIAGAALNTQYF.